This T cell receptor (beta chain) was recovered during a study of cytomegalovirus exposure and HLA in healthy donors. Study findings and constraints: Immune exposure was documented only through CMV serostatus. According to the study, some 160 TCR beta chains were cytomegalovirus-associated.

CDR1 is MNHEY, CDR2 SMNVEV, per germline (reference sequence). Trimming took 2 bases from V and 3 from J, leaving 25 bases between them. The CDR3 contains 20 residues. Notes on this clone: Its antigen is unidentified.

A multiplex PCR was run with 60 Vbeta primers and 13 Jbeta primers. The method was immunoSEQ multiplex PCR; TCRdb's version includes in-frame clones alone and lacks a portion of them. The repertoire holds about 120,000 clones, with roughly 72% as singletons. This sequence was found in a male donor in good health and CMV-seronegative. The chain has TRBV27 and TRBJ2-2; a weak D match, TRBD2 (7 bases). The sequenced sample consisted of PBMCs. The CDR3 DNA reads TGTGCCAGCAGTTTACCCATCGATGACCTTTGGCGGGGGCACACCGGGGAGCTGTTTTTT. Translated, it gives CASSLPIDDLWRGHTGELFF.